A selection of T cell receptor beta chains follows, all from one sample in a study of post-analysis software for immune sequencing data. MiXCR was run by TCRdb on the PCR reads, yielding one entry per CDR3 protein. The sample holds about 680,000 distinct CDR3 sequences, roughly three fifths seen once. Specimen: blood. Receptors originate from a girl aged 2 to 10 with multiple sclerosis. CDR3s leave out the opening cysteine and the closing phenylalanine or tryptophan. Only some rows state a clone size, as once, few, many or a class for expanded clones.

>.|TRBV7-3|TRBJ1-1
ASSARQGATEAF
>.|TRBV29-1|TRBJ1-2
SVITGAIYGYT
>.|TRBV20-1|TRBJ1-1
SASSWPEAF
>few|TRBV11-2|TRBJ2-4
ASSLGLGKNIQY
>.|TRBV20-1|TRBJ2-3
SARETTVRLTDTQY
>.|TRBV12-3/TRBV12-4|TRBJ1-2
ASSIAGRGYT
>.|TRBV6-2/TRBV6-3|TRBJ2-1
ASSYRRRLAGGRTYNEQF
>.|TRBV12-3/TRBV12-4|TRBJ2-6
ASSPTRAGANVLT
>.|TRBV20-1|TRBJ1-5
SARGGGNSNQPQH
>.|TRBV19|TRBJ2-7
ASSPDRGPNEQY
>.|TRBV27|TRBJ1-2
ASSFQAIRDSNGYT
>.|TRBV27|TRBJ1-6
ASSLWTGNSPLH
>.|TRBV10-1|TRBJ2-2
ASSVSYTGELF
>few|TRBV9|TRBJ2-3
ASSISDTQY
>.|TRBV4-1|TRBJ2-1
ASSQIGLAGNEQF
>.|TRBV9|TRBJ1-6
ASRAGTGGSPLH
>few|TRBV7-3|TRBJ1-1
ASSVTLTGEAF
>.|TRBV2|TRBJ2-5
ASRDPGQQETQY
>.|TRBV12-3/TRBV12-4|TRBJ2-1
ASAVGGGEQF
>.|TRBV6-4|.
ASSVSNSYNEQY
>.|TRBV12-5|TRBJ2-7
ASGVHRNEQY
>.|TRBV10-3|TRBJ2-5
AIRETPGEETQY
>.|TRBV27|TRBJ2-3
ASRTGPRLGGDTQY
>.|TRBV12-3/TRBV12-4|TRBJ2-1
ASSLHSGIGNEQF
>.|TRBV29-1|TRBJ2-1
SVDLRGGSYNEQF
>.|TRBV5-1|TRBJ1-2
ASSGSTYGYT
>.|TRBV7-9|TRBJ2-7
ASSEDGDPSYEQY
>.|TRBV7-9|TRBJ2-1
ASSSGLAEQF